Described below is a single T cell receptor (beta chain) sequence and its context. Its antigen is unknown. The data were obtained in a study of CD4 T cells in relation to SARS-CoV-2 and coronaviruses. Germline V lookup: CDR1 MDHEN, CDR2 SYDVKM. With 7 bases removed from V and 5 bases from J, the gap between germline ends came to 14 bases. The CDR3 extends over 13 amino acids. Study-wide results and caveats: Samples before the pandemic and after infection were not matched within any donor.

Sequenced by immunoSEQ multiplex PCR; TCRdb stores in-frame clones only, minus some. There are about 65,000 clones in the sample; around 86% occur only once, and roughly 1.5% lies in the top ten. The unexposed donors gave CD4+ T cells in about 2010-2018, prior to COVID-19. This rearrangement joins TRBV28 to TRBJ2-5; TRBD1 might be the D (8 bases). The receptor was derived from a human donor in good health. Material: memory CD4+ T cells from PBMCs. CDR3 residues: CASKQGGRETQYF. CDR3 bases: TGTGCCAGCAAACAGGGGGGGCGGGAGACCCAGTACTTC.